One and the same sample provided the 32 T cell receptor beta chains below, sequenced in a study of cytomegalovirus exposure and HLA in healthy donors. Researchers ran the PCR with 60 Vbeta and 13 Jbeta primers. Using immunoSEQ multiplex PCR, the repertoire was profiled, and TCRdb retains in-frame clones only, with some absent. The sample gives approximately 200,000 clones, around 74% of which show up once; roughly 1.5% is in the top ten. Material: PBMCs. The source of these receptors is a girl aged 5-17 years in good health and CMV-seropositive.

V is TRBV4-3 and J is TRBJ2-1; TRBD1 might be the D (6 bases). The germline V gene encodes CDR1 LGHNA and CDR2 YSLEER. Trimming removed 1 base at V and 8 bases at J, with 15 bases between. CDR3 length: 15 amino acids. The CDR3 is CASSQVWAGVDEQFF. The DNA for the CDR3 is TGCGCCAGCAGCCAAGTCTGGGCAGGGGTCGATGAGCAGTTCTTC.

The gene calls are TRBV15 and TRBJ2-3; 7 bases fit TRBD2. The germline CDR1 and CDR2 sequences are LNHNV and YYDKDF (reference sequence). The CDR3 sequence is 15 residues long. The junction had 7 bases not matched to a gene; V was cut back by 0 bases and J by 7 bases. The CDR3 nucleotides read TGTGCCACCAGCAGAGATATCCTAGCGGAGTATACGCAGTATTTT. This encodes CATSRDILAEYTQYF. Based on the CDR3 plus reference TRBV15 and TRBJ2-3, the full variable domain is DAMVIQNPRYQVTQFGKPVTLSCSQTLNHNVMYWYQQKSSQAPKLLFHYYDKDFNNEADTPDNFQSRRPNTSFCFLDIRSPGLGDTAMYLCATSRDILAEYTQYFGPGTRLTVL.

This clone was detected once. The rearrangement links TRBV13 to TRBJ2-5, with TRBD2 as a possible D gene (5 bases). CDR3 size: 15 residues. V lost 0 bases and J lost 0, with 8 bases in between. Looked up from germline, CDR1 is PRHDT and CDR2 is FYEKMQ (reference sequence). CDR3 nucleotides: TGTGCCAGCAGCTTAGGAGCGGCTTACCAAGAGACCCAGTACTTC. It translates to CASSLGAAYQETQYF.

This clone was counted between two and nine times. The J gene is TRBJ1-4, the V gene TRBV2; D is ambiguous. Germline lookup yields CDR1 SNHLY and CDR2 FYNNEI. Deletions cut 9 bases from V and 4 bases from J, with 18 bases between. The CDR3 consists of 15 residues. As DNA, the CDR3 is TGTGCCAGTCAAAAAATGGGCACCATTAATGAAAAACTGTTTTTT. This sequence encodes CASQKMGTINEKLFF.

This clone was seen more than once but under ten times. The chain employs TRBV5-1 and TRBJ1-5, with D perhaps TRBD1 (6 bases). V gave up 4 bases and J gave up 2 bases, with 13 bases separating them. The CDR3 has 15 residues. Germline lookup yields CDR1 SGHRS and CDR2 YFSETQ. The CDR3 nucleotides are TGCGCCAGCAGCCCAGGGGCAACGGGCAATCAGCCCCAGCATTTT. Translation: CASSPGATGNQPQHF.

This clone was counted between two and nine times. The gene calls are TRBV4-3 and TRBJ1-4; 7 bases fit TRBD1. V lost 0 bases, J lost 6 bases, and 4 bases stayed unmatched. This CDR3 is 15 amino acids long. Germline V gene data show CDR1 as LGHNA and CDR2 as YSLEER. The chain's CDR3 is CASSQDRQGDEKLFF. In nucleotides, the CDR3 is TGCGCCAGCAGCCAAGATCGTCAGGGGGATGAAAAACTGTTTTTT.

This chain uses TRBV4-3 with TRBJ2-3; D unresolved. This CDR3 region has 16 residues. The V and J ends lost 1 base and 4 bases respectively, with 15 bases between them. Germline CDR1 is LGHNA and CDR2 is YSLEER. CDR3 coding DNA: TGCGCCAGCAGCCAAGGCTTTTACGGTATCGCAGATACGCAGTATTTT. Translated: CASSQGFYGIADTQYF.

This chain links TRBV29-1 with TRBJ1-1; TRBD1 matches 9 bases. The germline CDR1 and CDR2 sequences are SQVTM and ANQGSEA. The CDR3 is 13 amino acids. The trim removed 7 bases at V and 11 bases at J, leaving 14 bases unmatched. CDR3 sequence (DNA): TGCAGCGACAAAGACCAGGGGACAGGGATTGCTTTCTTT. As protein: CSDKDQGTGIAFF.

The table lists this clone with a few counts. The chain has TRBV15 and TRBJ1-5; 12 nucleotides align to TRBD1. CDR1 is LNHNV and CDR2 is YYDKDF in the germline V gene (reference sequence). The CDR3 covers 16 residues. Trimming cost V 4 bases and J 0 bases; bases outside gene matches: 1. The CDR3 DNA is TGTGCCACCAGCACGGGACAGGGGGCTAGCAATCAGCCCCAGCATTTT. Its translation is CATSTGQGASNQPQHF.

J is TRBJ1-5 and V is TRBV18, with TRBD1 identical over 10 bases. Germline V gene sequence: CDR1 KGHSH, CDR2 LQKENI. After removal of 4 bases from V and 4 bases from J, the junction contained 19 bases not matched to a gene. The CDR3 contains 20 residues. CDR3 residues: CASSRRTIGTGEAVNQPQHF. CDR3 nucleotide sequence: TGTGCCAGCTCACGCCGGACGATAGGGACAGGGGAGGCAGTGAATCAGCCCCAGCATTTT.

This chain links TRBV7-2 with TRBJ2-1; D gene uncertain. The V gene's germline CDR1 is SGHTA and CDR2 FQGNSA. V lost 1 base to trimming and J lost 9 bases, with 7 bases between them. CDR3 length: 12 residues. The DNA of the CDR3 is TGTGCCAGCAGCTTAGTATCCGGTGAGCAGTTCTTC. It encodes CASSLVSGEQFF.

The chain employs TRBV7-9 and TRBJ1-2; 9 nucleotides align to TRBD1. The CDR3 is 14 residues long. CDR1 and CDR2 from the germline V gene are SEHNR and FQNEAQ (reference sequence). V shed 4 bases and J 8 bases; nucleotides not matched to a gene: 8. The CDR3 region has the DNA TGTGCCAGCAGCTCGAACAGGGGGCGCGGGGGCTACACCTTC. Translating gives CASSSNRGRGGYTF.

The chain is built from TRBV10-1 and TRBJ2-1; D may be TRBD1 (6 bases). The germline V and J ends were trimmed by 4 bases and 6 bases, with 16 bases remaining between them. The CDR3 runs to 15 residues. Germline assignment: CDR1 WNHNN and CDR2 SYGVQD (reference sequence). In DNA form, the CDR3 reads TGCGCCAGCAGTGTTACAGGGCGCCCCACCAATGAGCAGTTCTTC. This encodes CASSVTGRPTNEQFF.

This clone has a handful of counts. This chain uses TRBV27 with TRBJ2-7, with TRBD1 matching over 10 bases. Germline V CDR1 and CDR2: MNHEY, SMNVEV (reference sequence). After removal of 6 bases from V and 2 bases from J, the junction contained 4 bases not matched to a gene. This CDR3 region has 14 residues. The CDR3 protein is CASSEGTGAYEQYF. For the CDR3, the DNA is TGTGCCAGCAGCGAGGGGACAGGGGCCTACGAGCAGTACTTC.

This clone has a single count. The genes are TRBV11-2 and TRBJ2-7; TRBD2 matches at 7 bases. This CDR3 spans 17 amino acids. CDR1 and CDR2 from the germline V gene are SGHAT and FQNNGV. The V segment lost 5 bases and the J segment 1 base; nucleotides outside the gene matches: 14. The DNA of the CDR3 is TGTGCCAGCAGCCCGGGGAGGGGCGGGCCATCGTCCTACGAGCAGTACTTC. It specifies CASSPGRGGPSSYEQYF.

The chain combines TRBV5-5 with TRBJ2-3; 7 nucleotides match TRBD1. Germline V gene data show CDR1 as SGHKS and CDR2 as YYEKEE (reference sequence). Trimming cost V 0 bases and J 1 base; bases outside gene matches: 5. The CDR3 has 16 amino acids. CDR3 nucleotides: TGTGCCAGCAGCTTGGTGGACAGGTTTGGCACAGATACGCAGTATTTT. It encodes CASSLVDRFGTDTQYF.

The chain is built from TRBV10-3 and TRBJ1-1; 7 bases line up with TRBD1. This CDR3 is built from 15 residues. V was clipped by 7 bases and J by 8 bases; unmatched bases: 16. CDR1 and CDR2 from the germline V gene are ENHRY and SYGVKD. The CDR3 nucleotides are TGTGCCATCACCGACAGGGACGGGAAGACTTCCGAAGCTTTCTTT. Translated, it gives CAITDRDGKTSEAFF.

The chain is built from TRBV6-5 and TRBJ1-2, with a possible D match to TRBD1 (5 bases). Germline CDR1 reads MNHEY; CDR2 reads SVGAGI. The CDR3 extends over 16 amino acids. Trimming took off 0 bases at V and 4 bases at J, with 15 bases between the two ends. For the CDR3, the DNA is TGTGCCAGCAGTTACTCGACCACGGGGACTGGCTATGGCTACACCTTC. The encoded protein is CASSYSTTGTGYGYTF.

This chain joins TRBV4-3 and TRBJ2-7, with 9 bases lining up with TRBD1. The germline gives CDR1 LGHNA, CDR2 YSLEER. After removal of 0 bases from V and 6 bases from J, the junction contained 12 bases not matched to a gene. The CDR3 covers 17 residues. CDR3 in amino acids: CASSQEASSGTGLEQYF. CDR3 in DNA: TGCGCCAGCAGCCAAGAAGCCTCCAGCGGGACAGGGCTCGAGCAGTACTTC.

J is TRBJ2-3 and V is TRBV11-2; D unclear. Trimming stripped 6 bases from V and 4 bases from J, with 11 bases between. This CDR3 is 13 amino acids long. CDR1 is SGHAT and CDR2 is FQNNGV in the germline V gene. The CDR3 here is CASSPPVPDTQYF. The CDR3 DNA reads as TGTGCCAGCAGTCCCCCGGTGCCAGATACGCAGTATTTT.

For the CDR3, the DNA is TGCGCCAGCAGCCAAGATGCCAGGGGTGGCACTGAAGCTTTCTTT. Amino acids: CASSQDARGGTEAFF. The chain has TRBV4-3 and TRBJ1-1; D perhaps matches TRBD1 (6 bases). CDR1 and CDR2 from the germline V gene are LGHNA and YSLEER. Trimming left V 0 bases short and J 4 bases short, with 12 bases between. The CDR3 contains 15 residues.

A few counts support this clone. The chain couples TRBV10-1 to TRBJ1-1, with 7 bases matching TRBD1. Losses at the gene ends were 9 bases for V and 5 bases for J; bases not matched to a gene: 9. This CDR3 has 13 amino acids. Germline assignment: CDR1 WNHNN and CDR2 SYGVQD (reference sequence). This chain's CDR3 is CARGRQGITEAFF. The CDR3 bases are TGCGCCAGGGGGCGACAGGGTATTACTGAAGCTTTCTTT.

This chain joins TRBV27 and TRBJ2-3; weak D call: TRBD1 (6 bases). The CDR3 contains 13 residues. V lost 5 bases to trimming and J lost 6 bases, with 12 bases between them. Germline CDR1 reads MNHEY; CDR2 reads SMNVEV (reference sequence). The DNA of the CDR3 is TGTGCCAGCAGTACTCCAAGGGGGGATACGCAGTATTTT. Translating it yields CASSTPRGDTQYF.

The rearrangement links TRBV5-6 to TRBJ1-5, with D hard to call. The germline V gene has CDR1 SGHDT and CDR2 YYEEEE. CDR3 length: 16 amino acids. V was shortened by 4 bases and J by 1 base, with 15 bases between the two germline ends. CDR3 sequence: CASSPGGGVSNQPQHF. The DNA of the CDR3 is TGTGCCAGCAGCCCGGGCGGCGGGGTAAGCAATCAGCCCCAGCATTTT.

This chain connects TRBV7-2 to TRBJ2-3; TRBD2 agrees at 9 bases. Trimming removed 5 bases from V and 6 bases from J; junction bases left unmatched: 15. The CDR3 spans 17 residues. Germline CDR1 and CDR2: SGHTA and FQGNSA. In nucleotides, the CDR3 is TGTGCCAGCAGCCAGACCCTAGCGGGGCTATCAGGGGATACGCAGTATTTT. Protein product: CASSQTLAGLSGDTQYF.

This clone appeared once. The rearrangement uses TRBV21-1 and TRBJ2-6; the table's TRBD1 call for D was not verified on the DNA. TRBV21-1 is a documented pseudogene. The CDR3 runs to 19 residues. The CDR3 reads CASSKGATGSRSGANVLTF. In nucleotides, the CDR3 is TGTGCCAGCAGCAAAGGGGCGACAGGGTCCCGCTCTGGGGCCAACGTCCTGACTTTC.

The V call is TRBV7-2, the J call TRBJ1-2; D gene unclear. V shed 5 bases and J shed 8 bases, with 15 bases lying between them. The CDR3 extends over 13 amino acids. Germline assignment: CDR1 SGHTA and CDR2 FQGNSA. CDR3 in amino acids: CASSHETWRGYTF. CDR3 DNA: TGTGCCAGCAGCCATGAGACCTGGAGGGGCTACACCTTC.

The gene calls are TRBV10-3 and TRBJ2-7, with 8 bases aligning to TRBD1. V was pared by 11 bases and J by 4 bases, with 10 bases of the junction left unmatched. CDR1 and CDR2 (germline): ENHRY, SYGVKD. The CDR3 runs 13 residues. The CDR3 DNA reads TGTGCCTCAGCAGGGACAGGCTTTTACGAGCAGTACTTC. Amino acid sequence: CASAGTGFYEQYF.

The genes are TRBV5-1 and TRBJ1-2; D call uncertain. The V end was cut by 3 bases, the J end by 4 bases, with 4 bases between. The CDR3 has 11 amino acids. Germline V CDR1 and CDR2: SGHRS, YFSETQ. The CDR3: CASSSFYGYTF. The CDR3 region has the DNA TGCGCCAGCAGCTCCTTCTATGGCTACACCTTC.

V gene TRBV6-6 combines with J gene TRBJ1-2; the D gene is possibly TRBD1 (5 bases). The length of the CDR3 is 15 residues. Trimming removed 0 bases at V and 2 bases at J, with 10 bases between. Germline values: CDR1 MNHNY, CDR2 SVGAGI (reference sequence). CDR3 region: CASSYSDPGNYGYTF. As DNA, the CDR3 is TGTGCCAGCAGTTACTCGGATCCAGGGAACTATGGCTACACCTTC.

This clone was recorded once. The V gene is TRBV7-9, the J gene TRBJ2-5; TRBD1 matches at 10 bases. Germline V gene sequence: CDR1 SEHNR, CDR2 FQNEAQ (reference sequence). The CDR3 is 15 amino acids. V was clipped by 5 bases and J by 4 bases; unmatched bases: 7. Written as DNA, the CDR3 is TGTGCCAGCAGCCACCGACAGGGGGCGGGAGAGACCCAGTACTTC. It codes for CASSHRQGAGETQYF.

The V and J genes are TRBV5-1 and TRBJ1-2; TRBD1 might be the D (5 bases). The CDR3 contains 13 residues. V lost 2 bases to trimming and J lost 6 bases, with 11 bases between them. The germline V gene has CDR1 SGHRS and CDR2 YFSETQ. The CDR3 reads CASSFSGEDGYTF. In nucleotides, the CDR3 is TGCGCCAGCAGCTTTTCGGGGGAGGATGGCTACACCTTC.